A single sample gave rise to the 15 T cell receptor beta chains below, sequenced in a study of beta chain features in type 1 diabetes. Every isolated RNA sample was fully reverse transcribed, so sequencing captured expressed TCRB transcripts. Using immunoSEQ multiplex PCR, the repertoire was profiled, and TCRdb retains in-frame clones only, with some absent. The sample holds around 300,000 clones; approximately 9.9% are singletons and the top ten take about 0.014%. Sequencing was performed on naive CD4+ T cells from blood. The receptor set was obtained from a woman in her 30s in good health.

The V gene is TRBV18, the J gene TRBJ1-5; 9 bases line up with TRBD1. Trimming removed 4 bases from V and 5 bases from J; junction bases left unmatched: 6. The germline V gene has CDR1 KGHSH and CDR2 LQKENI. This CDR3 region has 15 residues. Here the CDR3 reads CASSLSTGGDQPQHF. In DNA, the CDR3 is TGTGCCAGCTCACTTAGTACAGGGGGCGATCAGCCCCAGCATTTT. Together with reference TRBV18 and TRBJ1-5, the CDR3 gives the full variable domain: NAGVMQNPRHLVRRRGQEARLRCSPMKGHSHVYWYRQLPEEGLKFMVYLQKENIIDESGMPKERFSAEFPKEGPSILRIQQVVRGDSAAYFCASSLSTGGDQPQHFGDGTRLSIL.

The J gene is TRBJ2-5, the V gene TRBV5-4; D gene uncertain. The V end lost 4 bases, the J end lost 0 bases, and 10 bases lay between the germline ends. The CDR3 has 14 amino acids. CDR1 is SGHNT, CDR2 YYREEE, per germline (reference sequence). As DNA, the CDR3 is TGTGCCAGCAGCCCGAGGCACCACCAAGAGACCCAGTACTTC. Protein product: CASSPRHHQETQYF.

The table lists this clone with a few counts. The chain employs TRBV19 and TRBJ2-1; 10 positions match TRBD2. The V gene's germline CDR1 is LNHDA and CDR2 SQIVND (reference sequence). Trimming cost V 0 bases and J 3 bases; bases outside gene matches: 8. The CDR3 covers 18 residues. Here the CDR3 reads CASSIEGSGRTFYNEQFF. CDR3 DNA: TGTGCCAGTAGTATAGAGGGTAGCGGGAGGACCTTCTACAATGAGCAGTTCTTC.

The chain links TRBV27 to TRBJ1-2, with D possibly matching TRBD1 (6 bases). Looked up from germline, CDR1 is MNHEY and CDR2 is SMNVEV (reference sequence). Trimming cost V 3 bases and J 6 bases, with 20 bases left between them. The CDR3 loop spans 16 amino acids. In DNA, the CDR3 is TGTGCCAGCAGTTTGACCCGGGACAAGGCGGAAGATGGCTACACCTTC. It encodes CASSLTRDKAEDGYTF.

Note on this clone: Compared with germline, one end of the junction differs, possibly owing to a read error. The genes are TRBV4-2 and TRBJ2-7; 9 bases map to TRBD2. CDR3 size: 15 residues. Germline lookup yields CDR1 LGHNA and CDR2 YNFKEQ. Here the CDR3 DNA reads TGTGCCGGCAGCCAACGTACTAGCGGGCCCTACGAGCAGTACTTC. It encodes CAGSQRTSGPYEQYF.

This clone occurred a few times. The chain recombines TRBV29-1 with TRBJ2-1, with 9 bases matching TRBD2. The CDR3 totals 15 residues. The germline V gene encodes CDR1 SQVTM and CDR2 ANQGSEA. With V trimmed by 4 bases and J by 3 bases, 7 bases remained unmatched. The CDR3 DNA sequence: TGCAGCGTTGGGTTAGCGGGAGTTGTCTACAATGAGCAGTTCTTC. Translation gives CSVGLAGVVYNEQFF.

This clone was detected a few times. CDR3 DNA: TGTGCCATCAACCAGGGGGCTAGCGGTAGCACAGATACGCAGTATTTT. As protein: CAINQGASGSTDTQYF. The chain joins TRBV10-3 to TRBJ2-3; D is perhaps TRBD1 (8 bases). In germline, CDR1 is ENHRY, CDR2 SYGVKD. With 7 bases removed from V and 0 bases from J, the gap between germline ends came to 17 bases. The CDR3 has 16 amino acids.

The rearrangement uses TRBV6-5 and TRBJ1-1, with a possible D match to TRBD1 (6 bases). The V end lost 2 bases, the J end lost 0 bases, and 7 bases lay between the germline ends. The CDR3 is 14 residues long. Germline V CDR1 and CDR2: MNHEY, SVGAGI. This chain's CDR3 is CASSYGTLNTEAFF. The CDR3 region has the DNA TGTGCCAGCAGTTACGGGACATTGAACACTGAAGCTTTCTTT.

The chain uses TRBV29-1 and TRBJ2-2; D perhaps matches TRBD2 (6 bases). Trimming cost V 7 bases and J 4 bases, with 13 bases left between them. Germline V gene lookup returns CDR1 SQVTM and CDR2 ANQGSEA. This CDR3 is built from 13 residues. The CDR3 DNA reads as TGCAGCGGGCGGGGAGACGGCACCGGGGAGCTGTTTTTT. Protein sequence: CSGRGDGTGELFF.

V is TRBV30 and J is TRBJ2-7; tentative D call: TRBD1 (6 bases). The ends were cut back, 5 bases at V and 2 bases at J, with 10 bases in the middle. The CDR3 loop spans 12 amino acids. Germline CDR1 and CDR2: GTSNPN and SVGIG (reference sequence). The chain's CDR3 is CAWGQSAYEQYF. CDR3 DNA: TGTGCCTGGGGACAGAGTGCCTACGAGCAGTACTTC. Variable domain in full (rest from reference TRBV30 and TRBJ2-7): SQTIHQWPATLVQPVGSPLSLECTVEGTSNPNLYWYRQAAGRGLQLLFYSVGIGQISSEVPQNLSASRPQDRQFILSSKKLLLSDSGFYLCAWGQSAYEQYFGPGTRLTVT.

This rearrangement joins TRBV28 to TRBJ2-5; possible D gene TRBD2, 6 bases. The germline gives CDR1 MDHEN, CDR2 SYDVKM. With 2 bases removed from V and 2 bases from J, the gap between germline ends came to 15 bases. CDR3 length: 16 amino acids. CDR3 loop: CASSLSGLAIQETQYF. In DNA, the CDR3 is TGTGCCAGCAGTTTAAGTGGGCTAGCGATTCAAGAGACCCAGTACTTC.

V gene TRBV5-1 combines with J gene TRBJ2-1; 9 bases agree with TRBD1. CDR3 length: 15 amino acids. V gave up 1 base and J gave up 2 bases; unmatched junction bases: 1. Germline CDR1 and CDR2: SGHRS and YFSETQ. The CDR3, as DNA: TGCGCCAGCAGCTTGACAGGGGGCACCTACAATGAGCAGTTCTTC. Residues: CASSLTGGTYNEQFF.

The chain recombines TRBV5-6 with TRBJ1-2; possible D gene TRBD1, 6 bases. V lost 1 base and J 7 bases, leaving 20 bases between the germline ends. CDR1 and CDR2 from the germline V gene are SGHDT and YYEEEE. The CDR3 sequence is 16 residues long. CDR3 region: CASSLWGLETRGGYTF. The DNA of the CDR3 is TGTGCCAGCAGCTTGTGGGGGCTTGAGACACGGGGTGGCTACACCTTC.

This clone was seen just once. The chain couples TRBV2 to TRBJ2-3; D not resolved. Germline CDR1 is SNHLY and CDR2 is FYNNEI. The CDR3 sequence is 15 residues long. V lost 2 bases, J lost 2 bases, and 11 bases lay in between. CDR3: CASSENSVLTDTQYF. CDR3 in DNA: TGTGCCAGCAGTGAAAACTCGGTTCTCACAGATACGCAGTATTTT. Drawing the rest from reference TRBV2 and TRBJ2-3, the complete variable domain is EPEVTQTPSHQVTQMGQEVILRCVPISNHLYFYWYRQILGQKVEFLVSFYNNEISEKSEIFDDQFSVERPDGSNFTLKIRSTKLEDSAMYFCASSENSVLTDTQYFGPGTRLTVL.

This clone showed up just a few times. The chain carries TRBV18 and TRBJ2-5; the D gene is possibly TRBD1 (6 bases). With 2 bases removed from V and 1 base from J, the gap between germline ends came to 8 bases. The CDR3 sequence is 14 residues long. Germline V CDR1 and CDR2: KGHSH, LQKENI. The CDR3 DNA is TGTGCCAGCTCACCAGCAGGGGTCCAAGAGACCCAGTACTTC. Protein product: CASSPAGVQETQYF.